This passage covers 7 T cell receptor beta chains from one sample sequenced in a study of regulatory T cells in long-lasting Graves disease. Through Arm-PCR of CDR3 regions and iRepertoire HTBI primers, TCR beta libraries were built. A single record per CDR3 protein comes from TCRdb applying MiXCR to the multiplex PCR reads. This sample carries fewer than 400,000 distinct CDR3 sequences, approximately 20% of them seen once, and the ten largest clones take roughly 35%. Regarding time point: newly diagnosed GD, antithyroid drugs for less than 3 months. PBMC RNA was the source of the TCR library. The sample here was peripheral blood mononuclear cells (PBMCs), taken at new diagnosis, from a patient treated with antithyroid drugs. The receptors derive from a female donor with Graves disease.

At least ten counts were recorded for this clonotype. The chain employs TRBV28 and TRBJ2-7; TRBD1 matches at 7 bases. Trimming took 4 bases from V and 3 from J; bases not matched to a gene: 9. The CDR3 is 15 residues long. Germline V gene lookup returns CDR1 MDHEN and CDR2 SYDVKM. The CDR3 loop reads CASSYDRDILYEQYF. CDR3 sequence (DNA): TGTGCCAGCAGTTACGACAGGGACATTCTCTACGAGCAGTACTTC.

This rearrangement joins TRBV7-2 to TRBJ2-3; 9 bases agree with TRBD2. V shed 5 bases and J 5 bases; nucleotides not matched to a gene: 11. This CDR3 spans 16 amino acids. CDR1 is SGHTA and CDR2 is FQGNSA in the germline V gene. DNA for the CDR3: TGTGCCAGCAGCCCCGGTCCCGTAGCGGGAGTAGATACGCAGTATTTT. It specifies CASSPGPVAGVDTQYF.

This clonotype occurred a few times. The V gene is TRBV5-1, the J gene TRBJ2-1; no clear D. The V end was cut by 4 bases, the J end by 5 bases, with 10 bases between. Germline values: CDR1 SGHRS, CDR2 YFSETQ. This CDR3 has 13 residues. The CDR3 sequence is CASSLRGHNEQFF. The DNA of the CDR3 is TGCGCCAGCAGCCTTCGTGGCCACAATGAGCAGTTCTTC.

This clonotype was counted at least ten times. The genes are TRBV18 and TRBJ2-1; TRBD2 might be the D (6 bases). This CDR3 is 15 amino acids long. CDR1 is KGHSH and CDR2 is LQKENI in the germline V gene. The V gene lost 2 bases and the J gene lost 4 bases, with 12 bases spanning the gap. The CDR3 nucleotides are TGTGCCAGCTCACCAGTCGCGGGATTGTACAATGAGCAGTTCTTC. Protein sequence: CASSPVAGLYNEQFF.

A remark on this clonotype: It may be a read error: a sequence one base away is much more abundant. The chain links TRBV27 to TRBJ1-1, with 10 bases that match TRBD1. The CDR3 has 15 residues. With 5 bases clipped from V and 5 bases from J, the junction kept 8 bases outside the gene matches. Per germline, CDR1 MNHEY and CDR2 SMNVEV (reference sequence). Here the CDR3 reads CASSDGDRGGTEAFF. DNA of the CDR3: TGTGCCAGCAGTGATGGGGACAGGGGAGGAACTGAAGCTTTCTTT.

This clonotype has just a few counts. A read error is likely, as this CDR3 ends without the conserved phenylalanine or tryptophan. This chain joins TRBV20-1 and TRBJ2-2; D call uncertain. This CDR3 has 11 amino acids. The germline V and J ends were trimmed by 5 bases and 4 bases, with 5 bases remaining between them. Per germline, CDR1 DFQATT and CDR2 SNEGSKA (reference sequence). CDR3 bases: TGCAGTGCTTATATCACCGGGGAGCTGTTTCTT. Its translation: CSAYITGELFL.

Written as DNA, the CDR3 is TGTGCCAGCAGGAACCGCCCCCAAGAGACCCAGTACTTC. Translation gives CASRNRPQETQYF. The chain couples TRBV7-6 to TRBJ2-5, with unresolved D. Deletions cut 6 bases from V and 1 base from J, with 9 bases between. Per the germline V gene, CDR1 is SGHVS and CDR2 is FNYEAQ. The CDR3 consists of 13 residues.